This record concerns one TCR beta chain sequence. This clonotype has only a few counts. Its antigen specificity is not known. No quality values exist for individual bases; no much larger clone is one base distant. The healthy controls were volunteers from a blood bank in Maryland, USA. For sorted-subset TCR libraries, approximately 910,000 sorted CD4+ or CD8+ T cells were used. PBMCs were separated from peripheral blood using Ficoll-Hypaque density gradient centrifugation and then cryopreserved in liquid nitrogen. Paired sorted CD4+ and CD8+ subsets came from healthy controls, HAM/TSP patients and MS patients. The CDR3 goes from the cysteine to the phenylalanine over 16 residues. Only CDR3 DNA remains: 48 bases, in frame from the first base. The CDR1 and CDR2 encoded by the germline V gene are KGHSH and LQKENI. V lost 3 bases and J lost 3 bases, and the count of bases not matched to a germline gene is 8.

The sample is drawn from a study of neurological immune-mediated disorders (dated by TCRdb to the late 2010s). For the wider study: Peripheral blood TCR-beta repertoires from patients with HTLV-I-associated myelopathy (HAM/TSP), patients with multiple sclerosis, and healthy controls were compared in the study using UMI-based sequencing. Longitudinal samples, technical triplicates and paired sorted CD4+ and CD8+ T-cell subsets, alongside PBMC samples, were included among the roughly 96 TCR-beta libraries. Of the 70 or so subjects in the cohort, about 14 were HAM/TSP patients, some 35 were multiple sclerosis patients, and approximately 20 were healthy controls.

To synthesize cDNA, template-switch 5'RACE was performed with a primer carrying a 10-nucleotide random unique molecular identifier so that each TCR transcript was tagged. Over 180 million TCR-beta sequences, covering 15-18 subjects, were produced in each sequencing run. The RNeasy kit was used to extract total RNA. The KAPA Real-time Library Amplification kit was used to amplify TCR-beta VDJ regions with primers targeting the TCR constant region and the 5'RACE anchor. A first PCR added sample indexes and Illumina adaptors, after which a second PCR increased the library yield. After Ampure bead purification, the roughly 650 bp TCR product was size-selected on a 2% E-gel SizeSelection system. Library quality was checked on a Bioanalyzer, concentration was measured with Qubit, and libraries were quantified with the Kapa Library Quantification kit before pooling. An Illumina HiSeq 2500 was used to sequence the libraries paired-end at 2 x 150 bp. To increase sequence diversity, about 25-30% phiX was spiked into each library pool. The study's processing was this. The quality-filtered reads were processed with the UMI-based MiGEC pipeline, whose error correction step removed more than 85% of the raw TCR sequences. VDJ genes were aligned to IMGT germline references, and clonotypes were defined by unique CDR3 amino acid sequence plus V-J genes. Clonal expansion, Shannon diversity and CDR3 relatedness were evaluated with VDJtools (CalcPairwiseDistances, ClusterSamples), while phylogenetic trees were built in CLCbio workbench. Expanded clones were defined as having at least 8 unique UMIs, based on coefficient-of-variation modelling across technical triplicates. TCRdb ran its own pipeline on the public reads, namely fastp trimming at Q25 and MiXCR clone calling, and kept in-frame beta chains. Merged by CDR3 protein, the rows form single entries marked with the most common genes and DNA. Clone size and V and J calls follow TCRdb, not the original study. Present in this sample are 45,000 or so distinct CDR3 sequences, around 6% of which were seen just once. The ten largest clones represent 0.55% to 0.65% of the sample.

What the study reported, not specific to this receptor: No identical CDR3 amino acid sequences were shared among expanded clones across subjects, suggesting private TCR-beta repertoires in all groups. TCR clonal expansion was highest in HAM/TSP patients and lowest in MS patients, with MS patients falling below even healthy controls.

Source material: CD4+ T cells from blood. Recombination joined TRBV18 with TRBJ1-5, and 7 bases in between align with TRBD1. The TCR originated in a woman aged 40 to 50 in good health. The encoded CDR3 is CASSPLMTGSNQPQHF. The DNA sequence follows: TGTGCCAGCTCACCCCTAATGACAGGGTCCAATCAGCCCCAGCATTTT.